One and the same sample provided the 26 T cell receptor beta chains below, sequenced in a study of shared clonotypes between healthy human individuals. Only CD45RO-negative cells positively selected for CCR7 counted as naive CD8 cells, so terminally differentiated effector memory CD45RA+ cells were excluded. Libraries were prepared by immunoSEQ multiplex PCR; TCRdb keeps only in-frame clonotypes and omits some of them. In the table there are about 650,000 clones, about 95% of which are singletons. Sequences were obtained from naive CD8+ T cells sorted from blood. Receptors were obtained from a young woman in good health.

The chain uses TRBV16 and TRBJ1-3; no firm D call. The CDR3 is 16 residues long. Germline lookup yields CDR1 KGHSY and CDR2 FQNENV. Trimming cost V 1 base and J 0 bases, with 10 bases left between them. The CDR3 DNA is TGTGCCAGCAGCCAATACAGAGGTTCCTCTGGAAACACCATATATTTT. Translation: CASSQYRGSSGNTIYF.

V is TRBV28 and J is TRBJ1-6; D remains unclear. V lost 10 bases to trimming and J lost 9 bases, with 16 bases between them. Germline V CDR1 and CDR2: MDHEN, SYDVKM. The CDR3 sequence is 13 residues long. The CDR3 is CAIGSLYASPLHF. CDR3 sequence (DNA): TGTGCCATCGGGAGCCTCTATGCTTCACCCCTCCACTTT.

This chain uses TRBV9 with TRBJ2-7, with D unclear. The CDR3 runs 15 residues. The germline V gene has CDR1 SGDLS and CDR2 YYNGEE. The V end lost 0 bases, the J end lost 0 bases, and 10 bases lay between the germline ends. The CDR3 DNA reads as TGTGCCAGCAGCGTAGGAGACTCCCCCTCCTACGAGCAGTACTTC. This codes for CASSVGDSPSYEQYF.

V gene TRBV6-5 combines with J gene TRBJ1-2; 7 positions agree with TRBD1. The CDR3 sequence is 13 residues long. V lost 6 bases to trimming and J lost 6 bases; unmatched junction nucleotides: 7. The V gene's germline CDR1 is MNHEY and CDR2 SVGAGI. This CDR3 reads CASSLDRADGYTF. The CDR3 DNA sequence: TGTGCCAGCAGCTTAGACAGGGCCGATGGCTACACCTTC.

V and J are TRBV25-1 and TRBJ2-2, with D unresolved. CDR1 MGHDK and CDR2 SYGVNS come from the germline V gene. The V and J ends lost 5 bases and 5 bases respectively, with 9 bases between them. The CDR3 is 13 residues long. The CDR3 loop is CASSSKGTGELFF. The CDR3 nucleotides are TGTGCCAGCAGTTCGAAGGGAACCGGGGAGCTGTTTTTT.

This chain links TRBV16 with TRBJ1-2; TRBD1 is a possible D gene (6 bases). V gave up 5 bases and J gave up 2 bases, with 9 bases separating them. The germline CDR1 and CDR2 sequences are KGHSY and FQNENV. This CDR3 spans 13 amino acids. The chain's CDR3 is CASSLDSNYGYTF. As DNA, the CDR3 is TGTGCCAGCAGCTTGGACAGCAACTATGGCTACACCTTC.

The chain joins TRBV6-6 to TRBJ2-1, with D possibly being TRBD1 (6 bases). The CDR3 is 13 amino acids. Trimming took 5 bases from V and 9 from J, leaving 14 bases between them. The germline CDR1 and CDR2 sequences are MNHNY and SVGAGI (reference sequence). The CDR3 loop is CASSKQGRGEQFF. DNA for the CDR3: TGTGCCAGCAGTAAACAGGGACGTGGTGAGCAGTTCTTC.

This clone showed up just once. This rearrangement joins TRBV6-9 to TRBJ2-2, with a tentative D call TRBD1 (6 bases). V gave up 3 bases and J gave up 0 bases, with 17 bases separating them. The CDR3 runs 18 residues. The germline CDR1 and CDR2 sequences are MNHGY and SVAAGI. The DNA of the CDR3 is TGTGCCAGCAGTTACACGCCAGGGGTGGATTCGAACACCGGGGAGCTGTTTTTT. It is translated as CASSYTPGVDSNTGELFF.

The CDR3 is CASSTPYNEQFF. In DNA, the CDR3 is TGTGCCAGTAGTACCCCCTACAATGAGCAGTTCTTC. This chain links TRBV19 with TRBJ2-1; D unclear. CDR1 LNHDA and CDR2 SQIVND come from the germline V gene (reference sequence). The CDR3 totals 12 residues. V lost 4 bases, J lost 2 bases, and 3 bases lay in between.

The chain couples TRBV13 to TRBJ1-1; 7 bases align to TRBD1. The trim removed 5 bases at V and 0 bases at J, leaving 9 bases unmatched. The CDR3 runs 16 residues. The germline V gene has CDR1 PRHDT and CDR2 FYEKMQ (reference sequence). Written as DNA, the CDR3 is TGTGCCAGCAGCGCGGAGGGGGCGGAGGTGAACACTGAAGCTTTCTTT. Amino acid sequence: CASSAEGAEVNTEAFF.

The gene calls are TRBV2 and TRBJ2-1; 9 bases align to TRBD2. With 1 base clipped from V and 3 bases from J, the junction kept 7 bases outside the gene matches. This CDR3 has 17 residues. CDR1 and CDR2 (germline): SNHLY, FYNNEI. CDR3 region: CASSEERTSEDYNEQFF. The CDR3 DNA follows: TGTGCCAGCAGTGAAGAACGGACTAGCGAGGACTACAATGAGCAGTTCTTC.

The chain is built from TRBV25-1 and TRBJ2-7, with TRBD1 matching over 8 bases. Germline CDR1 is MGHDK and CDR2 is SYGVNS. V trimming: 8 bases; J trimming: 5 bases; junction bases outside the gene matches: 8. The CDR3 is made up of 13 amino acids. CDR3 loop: CASAGTGSNEQYF. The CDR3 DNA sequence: TGTGCCAGCGCCGGGACAGGTTCGAACGAGCAGTACTTC.

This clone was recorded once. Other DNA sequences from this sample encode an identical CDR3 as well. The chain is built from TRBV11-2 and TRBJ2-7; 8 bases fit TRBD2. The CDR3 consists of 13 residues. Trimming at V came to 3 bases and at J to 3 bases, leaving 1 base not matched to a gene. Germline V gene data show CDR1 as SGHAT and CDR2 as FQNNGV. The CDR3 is CASSFGTSYEQYF. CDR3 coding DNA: TGTGCCAGCAGCTTTGGGACTAGCTACGAGCAGTACTTC.

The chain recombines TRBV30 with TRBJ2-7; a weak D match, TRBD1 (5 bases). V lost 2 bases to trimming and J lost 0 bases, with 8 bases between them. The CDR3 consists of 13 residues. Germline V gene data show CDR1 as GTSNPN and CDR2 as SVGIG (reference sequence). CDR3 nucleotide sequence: TGTGCCTGGAGTTTAACAGGCTCCTACGAGCAGTACTTC. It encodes CAWSLTGSYEQYF.

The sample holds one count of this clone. The CDR3 reads CASSEEDSNQPQHF. CDR3 bases: TGTGCCAGCAGTGAAGAGGATAGCAATCAGCCCCAGCATTTT. The chain links TRBV2 to TRBJ1-5, with D uncertain. The CDR3 spans 14 residues. The V end was cut by 1 base, the J end by 0 bases, with 4 bases between. CDR1 SNHLY and CDR2 FYNNEI come from the germline V gene.

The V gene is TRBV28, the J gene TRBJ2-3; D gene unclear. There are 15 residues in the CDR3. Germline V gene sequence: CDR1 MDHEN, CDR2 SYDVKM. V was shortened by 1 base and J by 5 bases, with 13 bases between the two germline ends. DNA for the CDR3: TGTGCCAGCAGTTTATCGGTAATACTCGGAGATACGCAGTATTTT. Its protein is CASSLSVILGDTQYF. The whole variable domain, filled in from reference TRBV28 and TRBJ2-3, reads DVKVTQSSRYLVKRTGEKVFLECVQDMDHENMFWYRQDPGLGLRLIYFSYDVKMKEKGDIPEGYSVSREKKERFSLILESASTNQTSMYLCASSLSVILGDTQYFGPGTRLTVL.

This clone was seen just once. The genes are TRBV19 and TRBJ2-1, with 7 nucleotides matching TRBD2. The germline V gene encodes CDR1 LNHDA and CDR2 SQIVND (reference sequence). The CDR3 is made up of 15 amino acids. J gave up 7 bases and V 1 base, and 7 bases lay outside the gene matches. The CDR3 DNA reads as TGTGCCAGTAGTATAGGCAGCGGGAATTTTAATGAGCAGTTCTTC. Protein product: CASSIGSGNFNEQFF. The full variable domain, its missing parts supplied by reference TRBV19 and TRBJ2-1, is DGGITQSPKYLFRKEGQNVTLSCEQNLNHDAMYWYRQDPGQGLRLIYYSQIVNDFQKGDIAEGYSVSREKKESFPLTVTSAQKNPTAFYLCASSIGSGNFNEQFFGPGTRLTVL.

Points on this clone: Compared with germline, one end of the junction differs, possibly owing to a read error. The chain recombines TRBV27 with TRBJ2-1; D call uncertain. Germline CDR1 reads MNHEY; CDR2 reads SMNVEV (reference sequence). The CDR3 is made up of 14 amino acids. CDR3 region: CAGSLESSYNEQFF. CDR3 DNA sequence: TGTGCCGGCAGTTTAGAATCCTCCTACAATGAGCAGTTCTTC.

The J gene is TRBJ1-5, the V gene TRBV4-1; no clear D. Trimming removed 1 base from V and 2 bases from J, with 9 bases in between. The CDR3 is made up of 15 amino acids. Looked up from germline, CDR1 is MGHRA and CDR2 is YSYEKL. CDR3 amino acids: CASSQAEWGNQPQHF. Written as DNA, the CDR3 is TGCGCCAGCAGCCAAGCTGAATGGGGCAATCAGCCCCAGCATTTT.

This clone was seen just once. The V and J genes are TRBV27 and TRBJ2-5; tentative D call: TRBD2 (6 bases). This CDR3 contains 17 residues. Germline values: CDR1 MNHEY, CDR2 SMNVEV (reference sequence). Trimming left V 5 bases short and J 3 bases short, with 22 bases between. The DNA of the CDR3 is TGTGCCAGCAGTCAATCGGACTGGGCGGGAAACAAAGAGACCCAGTACTTC. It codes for CASSQSDWAGNKETQYF.

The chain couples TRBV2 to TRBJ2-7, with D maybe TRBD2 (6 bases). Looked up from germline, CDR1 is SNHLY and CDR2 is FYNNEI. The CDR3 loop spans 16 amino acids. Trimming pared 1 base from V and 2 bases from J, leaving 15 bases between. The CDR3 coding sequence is TGTGCCAGCAGTGAAGGGCCAGCGGGCCAAACCTACGAGCAGTACTTC. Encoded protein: CASSEGPAGQTYEQYF.

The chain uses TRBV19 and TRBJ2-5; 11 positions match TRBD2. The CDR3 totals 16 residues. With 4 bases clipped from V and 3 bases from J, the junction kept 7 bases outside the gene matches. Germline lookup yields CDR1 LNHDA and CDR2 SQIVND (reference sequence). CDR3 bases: TGTGCCAGTAGTAAATCCGGGACTAGCGGTGAAGAGACCCAGTACTTC. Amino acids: CASSKSGTSGEETQYF. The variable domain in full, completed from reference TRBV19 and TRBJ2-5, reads DGGITQSPKYLFRKEGQNVTLSCEQNLNHDAMYWYRQDPGQGLRLIYYSQIVNDFQKGDIAEGYSVSREKKESFPLTVTSAQKNPTAFYLCASSKSGTSGEETQYFGPGTRLLVL.

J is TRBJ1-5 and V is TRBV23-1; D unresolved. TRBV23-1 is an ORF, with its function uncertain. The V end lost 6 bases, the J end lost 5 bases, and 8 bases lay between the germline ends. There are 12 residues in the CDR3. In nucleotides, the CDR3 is TGCGCCAGCAGGCTACCCGATCAGCCCCAGCATTTT. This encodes CASRLPDQPQHF.

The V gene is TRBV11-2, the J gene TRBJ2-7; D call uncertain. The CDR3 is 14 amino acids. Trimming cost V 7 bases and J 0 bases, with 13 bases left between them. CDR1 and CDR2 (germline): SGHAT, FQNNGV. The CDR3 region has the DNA TGTGCCAGCACCTTTGGCGGAAACTCCTACGAGCAGTACTTC. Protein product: CASTFGGNSYEQYF. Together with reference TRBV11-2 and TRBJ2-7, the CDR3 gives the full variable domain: EAGVAQSPRYKIIEKRQSVAFWCNPISGHATLYWYQQILGQGPKLLIQFQNNGVVDDSQLPKDRFSAERLKGVDSTLKIQPAKLEDSAVYLCASTFGGNSYEQYFGPGTRLTVT.

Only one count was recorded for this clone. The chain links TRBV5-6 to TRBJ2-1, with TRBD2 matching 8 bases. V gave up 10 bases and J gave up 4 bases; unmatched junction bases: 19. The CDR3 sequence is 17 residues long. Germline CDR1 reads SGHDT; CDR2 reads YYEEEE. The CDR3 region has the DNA TGTGCCGCCCACGTCGGGGGGGCCTTAGCGGGGTACAATGAGCAGTTCTTC. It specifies CAAHVGGALAGYNEQFF. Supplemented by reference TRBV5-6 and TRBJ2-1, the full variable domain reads DAGVTQSPTHLIKTRGQQVTLRCSPKSGHDTVSWYQQALGQGPQFIFQYYEEEERQRGNFPDRFSGHQFPNYSSELNVNALLLGDSALYLCAAHVGGALAGYNEQFFGPGTRLTVL.

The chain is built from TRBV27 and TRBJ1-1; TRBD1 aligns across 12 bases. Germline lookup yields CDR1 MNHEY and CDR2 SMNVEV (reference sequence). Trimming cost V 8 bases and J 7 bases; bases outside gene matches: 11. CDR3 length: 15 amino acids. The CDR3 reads CASAGTGGDFVEAFF. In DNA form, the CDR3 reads TGTGCCAGCGCCGGGACAGGGGGCGATTTCGTTGAAGCTTTCTTT.